This T cell receptor (beta chain) was captured by sequencing in a study of blood T cell repertoires in COVID-19. The wider study: Some COVID-19 samples were acute and others convalescent; all came from the United States, Italy and Spain.

TCRdb's table, derived via immunoSEQ multiplex PCR, lists solely in-frame clones and lacks some. Among around 170,000 clones listed, 83% were seen once. Per germline, CDR1 KGHDR and CDR2 SFDVKD. V lost 4 bases, J lost 6 bases, and 12 bases lay in between. The CDR3 runs 13 residues. The rearrangement uses TRBV24-1 and TRBJ2-7; the D gene is possibly TRBD1 (6 bases). The sequencing sample was made of peripheral blood. This sequence originates from a human donor in a cohort sampled during active COVID-19. CDR3 sequence (DNA): TGTGCCACCAGTGACTCAGGGGTAGGCGAGCAGTACTTC. Its protein is CATSDSGVGEQYF.